Listed below are T cell receptor beta chains from one sample, sequenced in a study of immune reconstitution after stem cell transplant in scleroderma. TCRdb recomputed calls from the RT-PCR reads with MiXCR, one row per CDR3 protein. The table has more than 4,500 distinct CDR3 sequences, approximately 7.9% seen once. Sampling was done before or after autologous hematopoietic stem cell transplantation (not recorded which). These TCRs come from a male donor with systemic sclerosis. CDR3s include the opening cysteine and the closing phenylalanine or tryptophan. A D gene is named only where the DNA matches it firmly. Not all rows give a size; the values are once, few, many and, for expanded clones, a class.

NA	TRBV7-7	TRBJ2-1	NA	15	CASSLDTAPYIEQFF	TGTGCCAGCAGCTTAGATACTGCGCCCTACATTGAGCAGTTCTTC
NA	TRBV6-6	TRBJ2-4	medium-sized	17	CASTPLGVGGSKNIQYF	TGTGCCAGCACCCCTTTGGGTGTGGGAGGAAGCAAAAACATTCAGTACTTC
NA	TRBV20-1	TRBJ2-4	large	15	CSARDLRGTKNIQYF	TGCAGTGCTAGAGATCTCCGGGGAACCAAAAACATTCAGTACTTC
NA	TRBV5-1	TRBJ2-1	few	14	CASSGVDLNNEQFF	TGCGCCAGCAGCGGAGTGGACCTTAACAATGAGCAGTTCTTC
NA	TRBV7-6	TRBJ2-1	few	15	CASSPSGLAYNEQFF	TGTGCCAGCAGCCCCAGCGGGCTAGCTTACAATGAGCAGTTCTTC
TRBD1	TRBV25-1	TRBJ2-7	few	15	CASSGGTGGTYEQYF	TGTGCCAGCAGTGGGGGGACAGGGGGCACCTACGAGCAGTACTTC
TRBD1	TRBV7-2	TRBJ2-3	once	16	CASSPPRTGNTDTQYF	TGTGCCAGCAGCCCCCCCCGGACAGGGAACACAGATACGCAGTATTTT
NA	TRBV2	TRBJ2-7	medium-sized	14	CASSSQGSSYEQYF	TGTGCCAGCAGTAGTCAGGGGAGCTCCTACGAGCAGTACTTC
NA	TRBV5-1	TRBJ2-2	NA	16	CASSLAGLTNTGELFF	TGCGCCAGCAGCTTGGCGGGACTCACGAACACCGGGGAGCTGTTTTTT
NA	TRBV6-1	TRBJ2-7	few	16	CASSELIAELSYEQYF	TGTGCCAGCAGTGAACTAATAGCCGAATTAAGCTACGAGCAGTACTTC
NA	TRBV9	TRBJ1-3	NA	15	CASSVLGDPGNTIYF	TGTGCCAGCAGCGTACTTGGGGACCCTGGAAACACCATATATTTT
NA	TRBV19	TRBJ2-7	NA	14	CASSIEGVSYEQYF	TGTGCCAGTAGTATCGAAGGTGTCTCCTACGAGCAGTACTTC
TRBD2	TRBV20-1	TRBJ2-1	medium-sized	15	CSALAGTSGEYRQFF	TGCAGTGCCCTGGCCGGGACTAGCGGGGAGTACCGGCAGTTCTTC
NA	TRBV7-9	TRBJ2-7	NA	15	CAITQGLDSSYEQYF	TGTGCCATTACCCAGGGGCTCGACAGCAGCTACGAGCAGTACTTC
TRBD2	TRBV20-1	TRBJ2-1	medium-sized	13	CSARTSGNNEQFF	TGCAGTGCTAGGACTAGCGGGAACAATGAGCAGTTCTTC
NA	TRBV29-1	TRBJ2-7	few	11	CSVELEYKQYF	TGCAGCGTTGAACTAGAGTACAAGCAGTACTTC
NA	TRBV2	TRBJ2-4	NA	13	CASSGRGEGIQYF	TGTGCCAGCAGTGGAAGGGGGGAGGGCATTCAGTACTTC
NA	TRBV9	TRBJ2-1	medium-sized	15	CASSVGETRHNEQFF	TGTGCCAGCAGCGTAGGGGAGACTAGGCACAATGAGCAGTTCTTC
TRBD2	TRBV5-4	TRBJ2-3	few	15	CASSLEAGVGDTQYF	TGTGCCAGCAGCTTGGAAGCGGGAGTTGGAGATACGCAGTATTTT
TRBD1	TRBV12-3/TRBV12-4	TRBJ2-5	large	15	CASSLEATGKETQYF	TGTGCCAGCAGTTTAGAGGCGACAGGGAAAGAGACCCAGTACTTC
NA	TRBV20-1	TRBJ2-7	NA	15	CSGENAARPSYEQYF	TGCAGTGGAGAGAACGCTGCACGCCCCTCCTACGAGCAGTACTTC
TRBD2	TRBV6-1	TRBJ2-1	medium-sized	15	CASSGLAGFANEQFF	TGTGCCAGCAGTGGACTAGCGGGCTTTGCGAATGAGCAGTTCTTC
NA	TRBV7-9	TRBJ1-1	NA	12	CASSSTGTEAFF	TGTGCCAGCAGCTCCACAGGGACTGAAGCTTTCTTT
TRBD2	TRBV9	TRBJ2-3	NA	16	CASSAFPSGGADTQYF	TGTGCCAGCAGCGCCTTCCCTAGCGGGGGGGCAGATACGCAGTATTTT
NA	TRBV6-1	TRBJ1-1	large	14	CASSEWGWNTEAFF	TGTGCCAGCAGTGAATGGGGTTGGAACACTGAAGCTTTCTTT
NA	TRBV7-2	TRBJ2-3	medium-sized	12	CASSPFTDTQYF	TGTGCCAGCAGCCCCTTCACAGATACGCAGTATTTT
NA	TRBV21-1	TRBJ2-2	medium-sized	16	CASSRPGPTNTGELFF	TGTGCCAGCAGCAGACCGGGTCCCACGAACACCGGGGAGCTGTTTTTT
NA	TRBV7-8	TRBJ2-5	few	17	CASSPPAGRGLQETQYF	TGTGCCAGCAGCCCCCCCGCTGGCAGGGGCCTACAAGAGACCCAGTACTTC
TRBD1	TRBV4-2	TRBJ2-3	NA	16	CASSQDWRQGVDTQYF	TGTGCCAGCAGCCAAGACTGGAGACAGGGAGTCGATACGCAGTATTTT
TRBD2	TRBV7-2	TRBJ2-1	medium-sized	17	CASSLGGVVRGDNEQFF	TGTGCCAGCAGCTTAGGAGGGGTGGTGCGGGGGGACAATGAGCAGTTCTTC
NA	TRBV21-1	TRBJ1-3	medium-sized	16	CASSTPGQHSGNTIYF	TGTGCCAGCAGCACGCCGGGACAGCACTCTGGAAACACCATATATTTT
NA	TRBV7-8	TRBJ1-4	NA	15	CASSLASGFEEKLFF	TGTGCCAGCAGCTTAGCGAGTGGGTTCGAGGAAAAACTGTTTTTT
NA	TRBV5-1	TRBJ1-1	few	14	CASSATGSYTEAFF	TGCGCCAGCAGCGCCACAGGATCCTACACTGAAGCTTTCTTT
NA	TRBV5-1	TRBJ2-1	NA	14	CASSLDWGYNEQFF	TGCGCCAGCAGCTTGGATTGGGGCTACAATGAGCAGTTCTTC
TRBD2	TRBV27	TRBJ2-7	NA	15	CASSLVLAGSYEQYF	TGTGCCAGCAGTTTGGTACTAGCGGGGTCCTACGAGCAGTACTTC
NA	TRBV20-1	TRBJ1-6	medium-sized	13	CSARAIVDSPLHF	TGCAGTGCTAGAGCGATAGTTGATTCACCCCTCCACTTT
NA	TRBV27	TRBJ2-5	few	16	CASSLNGQLLQETQYF	TGTGCCAGCAGCCTTAACGGCCAGCTCCTACAAGAGACCCAGTACTTC
NA	TRBV29-1	TRBJ2-3	medium-sized	14	CSVPKGDGGDTQYF	TGCAGCGTCCCGAAGGGGGACGGAGGAGATACGCAGTATTTT
NA	TRBV15	TRBJ1-6	NA	15	CATSRDGPGISPLHF	TGTGCCACCAGCAGAGATGGCCCGGGTATTTCACCCCTCCACTTT
TRBD2	TRBV20-1	TRBJ2-3	few	14	CRTGSGGPTDTQYF	TGCAGGACTGGGAGCGGGGGACCCACAGATACGCAGTATTTT
TRBD1	TRBV10-3	TRBJ1-2	medium-sized	15	CAISTSGQGNYGYTF	TGTGCCATCAGTACTTCTGGACAGGGGAACTATGGCTACACCTTC
NA	TRBV28	TRBJ2-1	medium-sized	10	CASEEGEQFF	TGTGCCAGCGAGGAGGGGGAGCAGTTCTTC
TRBD1	TRBV20-1	TRBJ2-3	NA	15	CSARDRVMGTDTQYF	TGCAGTGCTAGGGACAGGGTGATGGGCACAGATACGCAGTATTTT
TRBD1	TRBV5-1	TRBJ2-1	few	16	CASSSNWGQGMHEQFF	TGCGCCAGCAGCTCCAATTGGGGACAGGGGATGCATGAGCAGTTCTTC
NA	TRBV15	TRBJ2-1	NA	13	CATSRDRRGGQFF	TGTGCCACCAGCAGAGACAGGCGTGGGGGGCAGTTCTTC
NA	TRBV10-3	TRBJ2-1	NA	14	CAISEGTSSNEQFF	TGTGCCATCAGTGAGGGAACTAGCAGCAATGAGCAGTTCTTC
TRBD2	TRBV5-6	TRBJ2-7	NA	16	CASSPAELAEIYEQYF	TGTGCCAGCAGCCCTGCGGAGCTAGCGGAGATCTACGAGCAGTACTTC
NA	TRBV20-1	TRBJ1-6	medium-sized	13	CSAPPGSSSPLHF	TGCAGTGCTCCACCGGGATCTTCCTCACCCCTCCACTTT
TRBD1	TRBV18	TRBJ1-5	NA	15	CASSDQGASNQPQHF	TGTGCCAGCTCAGATCAGGGGGCTAGCAATCAGCCCCAGCATTTT
NA	TRBV27	TRBJ1-2	NA	14	CASSPGKVGYGYTF	TGTGCCAGCAGTCCCGGTAAGGTCGGCTACGGCTACACCTTC